The sequence of this TCR beta chain was determined in a study of cytomegalovirus exposure and HLA in healthy donors. The CDR3 spans 11 residues. Germline-derived CDR1 and CDR2 are SQVTM and ANQGSEA. Amplification used 60 Vbeta primers and 13 Jbeta primers. The protocol was immunoSEQ multiplex PCR, while the TCRdb copy is restricted to in-frame clones and leaves out a portion. This sample has more than 70,000 clones, with roughly 67% found just once. The sample was PBMCs. This clonotype was obtained from a man aged 35 to 55 in good health and CMV-seropositive. The chain recombines TRBV29-1 with TRBJ2-7; tentative D call: TRBD1 (6 bases). The CDR3 sequence is CSVQGQYEQYF. For the CDR3, the DNA is TGCAGTGTCCAGGGACAATACGAGCAGTACTTC.